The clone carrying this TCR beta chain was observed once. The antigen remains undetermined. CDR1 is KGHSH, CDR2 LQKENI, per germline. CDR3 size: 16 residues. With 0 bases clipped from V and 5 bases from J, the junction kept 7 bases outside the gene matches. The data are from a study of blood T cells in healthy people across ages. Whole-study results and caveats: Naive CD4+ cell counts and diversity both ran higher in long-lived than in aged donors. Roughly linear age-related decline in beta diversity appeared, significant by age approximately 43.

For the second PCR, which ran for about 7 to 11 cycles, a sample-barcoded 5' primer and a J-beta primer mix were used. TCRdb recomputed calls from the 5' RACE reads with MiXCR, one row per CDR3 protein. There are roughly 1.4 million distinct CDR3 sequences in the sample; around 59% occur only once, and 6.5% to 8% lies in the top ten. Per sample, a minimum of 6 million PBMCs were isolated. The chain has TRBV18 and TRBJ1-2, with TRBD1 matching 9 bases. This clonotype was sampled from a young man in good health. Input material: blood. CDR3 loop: CASSPPRQGGRYGYTF. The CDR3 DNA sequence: TGTGCCAGCTCACCACCGCGACAGGGGGGAAGGTATGGCTACACCTTC.